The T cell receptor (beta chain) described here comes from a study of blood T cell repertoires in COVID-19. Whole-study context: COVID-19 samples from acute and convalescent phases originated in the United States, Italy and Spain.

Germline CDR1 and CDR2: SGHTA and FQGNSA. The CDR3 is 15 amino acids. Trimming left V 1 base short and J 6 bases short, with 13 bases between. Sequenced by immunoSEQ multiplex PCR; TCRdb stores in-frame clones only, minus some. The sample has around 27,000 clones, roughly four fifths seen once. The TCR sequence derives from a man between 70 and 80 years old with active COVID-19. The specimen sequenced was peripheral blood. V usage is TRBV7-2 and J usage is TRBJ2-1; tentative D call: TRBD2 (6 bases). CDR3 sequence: CASSLGTIVFNEQFF. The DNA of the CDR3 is TGTGCCAGCAGCTTAGGGACTATCGTGTTCAATGAGCAGTTCTTC.